Each of the 26 T cell receptor beta chains below was sequenced from the same sample in a study of T cells expressing NK-cell markers. From its re-call of the 5' RACE reads, TCRdb lists each CDR3 protein once, without DNA. This table lists fewer than 400,000 distinct CDR3 sequences. Sequenced material: blood T cells: a sorted CD56 or NKG2C T cell subset, CD4+ or CD8+ T cells, or bulk PBMC T cells (not recorded which). The receptors come from a woman in her forties or fifties in good health.

The chain uses TRBV11-3 and TRBJ2-7; no DNA is available, so the TRBD2 call from TCRdb remains unchecked. The CDR3 runs to 15 residues. The germline V gene has CDR1 SGHNT and CDR2 YENEEA. The CDR3 spells CASSSRLAGVDEQYF.

The chain employs TRBV20-1 and TRBJ2-1; TCRdb's assignment of TRBD2 cannot be checked, as there is no DNA. Germline CDR1 and CDR2: DFQATT and SNEGSKA (reference sequence). The CDR3 consists of 15 residues. CDR3: CSARDLAGDSNEQFF.

V gene TRBV23-1 combines with J gene TRBJ2-3; TCRdb designates TRBD2, a call that cannot be tested without DNA. TRBV23-1 counts as an open reading frame of uncertain function. The length of the CDR3 is 16 residues. The CDR3 loop reads CASSQSLGPITDTQYF.

This chain uses TRBV9 with TRBJ2-1; the D gene TCRdb calls, TRBD1, cannot be checked with no DNA. The CDR3 spans 15 residues. Germline lookup yields CDR1 SGDLS and CDR2 YYNGEE. This CDR3 reads CASSAGTGSYNEQFF.

V and J are TRBV27 and TRBJ2-1; the TRBD1 assignment by TCRdb is unverifiable without DNA. This CDR3 has 16 residues. Per the germline V gene, CDR1 is MNHEY and CDR2 is SMNVEV (reference sequence). CDR3 loop: CASTNGAGSSYNEQFF.

This chain uses TRBV7-6 with TRBJ1-2. The CDR3 is made up of 13 amino acids. Germline CDR1 and CDR2: SGHVS and FNYEAQ. The CDR3 loop reads CASSRTENYGYTF. Complete variable domain (other parts from reference TRBV7-6 and TRBJ1-2): GAGVSQSPRYKVTKRGQDVALRCDPISGHVSLYWYRQALGQGPEFLTYFNYEAQQDKSGLPNDRFSAERPEGSISTLTIQRTEQRDSAMYRCASSRTENYGYTFGSGTRLTVV.

CDR3: CSARDVRTEDGYTF. The V call is TRBV20-1, the J call TRBJ1-2. CDR3 size: 14 residues. Per the germline V gene, CDR1 is DFQATT and CDR2 is SNEGSKA (reference sequence).

The chain combines TRBV11-2 with TRBJ1-4; TCRdb names TRBD1, which stays unverified in the absence of DNA. CDR1 SGHAT and CDR2 FQNNGV come from the germline V gene. This CDR3 has 15 residues. The CDR3 loop reads CASSPGTVPSEKLFF.

V and J are TRBV5-1 and TRBJ2-1; TCRdb outputs TRBD1, but without DNA this stays unchecked. The germline CDR1 and CDR2 sequences are SGHRS and YFSETQ. The CDR3 spans 15 residues. The CDR3 region is CASSIGGSRNNEQFF.

The V and J genes are TRBV12-3 or TRBV12-4 and TRBJ2-4; with no DNA, the TCRdb D assignment of TRBD2 cannot be verified. The CDR3 runs to 15 residues. The CDR3 loop reads CASSLRGAGGNIQYF.

The chain employs TRBV7-2 and TRBJ2-5. This CDR3 contains 14 residues. CDR1 SGHTA and CDR2 FQGNSA come from the germline V gene. Here the CDR3 reads CASSLKSIRETQYF.

This chain links TRBV24-1 with TRBJ2-1; TCRdb indicates TRBD2, and absent DNA this call remains unverified. The length of the CDR3 is 16 residues. CDR1 and CDR2 (germline): KGHDR, SFDVKD. This chain's CDR3 is CATSGTSGSSYNEQFF.

The gene calls are TRBV18 and TRBJ1-3; TCRdb returns TRBD1, unconfirmable since there is no DNA. Per the germline V gene, CDR1 is KGHSH and CDR2 is LQKENI. The CDR3 sequence is 16 residues long. CDR3 sequence reads: CASSPFGGLSGNTIYF.

The rearrangement joins TRBV12-3 or TRBV12-4 to TRBJ2-3; lacking DNA, the TRBD1 call made by TCRdb goes unchecked. The CDR3 totals 14 residues. This CDR3 is CASGTVKPTDTQYF.

The V gene is TRBV5-3, the J gene TRBJ2-5; TCRdb returns TRBD2, unconfirmable since there is no DNA. TRBV5-3 is identified as an open reading frame with a role that is uncertain. The CDR3 consists of 15 residues. The CDR3 region is CARSRSGRARSAQYF.

V usage is TRBV7-9 and J usage is TRBJ1-1; TCRdb outputs TRBD1, but without DNA this stays unchecked. In germline, CDR1 is SEHNR, CDR2 FQNEAQ (reference sequence). This CDR3 comprises 15 residues. Here the CDR3 reads CASSLVGGRSTEAFF.

The chain uses TRBV5-1 and TRBJ2-1; TCRdb calls TRBD2, which cannot be checked without DNA. CDR1 is SGHRS, CDR2 YFSETQ, per germline. The length of the CDR3 is 14 residues. CDR3 sequence: CASSFGLATNEQFF.

The chain carries TRBV19 and TRBJ2-3; TCRdb calls TRBD2, which cannot be checked without DNA. Germline values: CDR1 LNHDA, CDR2 SQIVND (reference sequence). CDR3 size: 13 residues. The chain's CDR3 is CASSRGGANTQYF. The full variable domain, completed using reference TRBV19 and TRBJ2-3, is DGGITQSPKYLFRKEGQNVTLSCEQNLNHDAMYWYRQDPGQGLRLIYYSQIVNDFQKGDIAEGYSVSREKKESFPLTVTSAQKNPTAFYLCASSRGGANTQYFGPGTRLTVL.

This clonotype ranks as medium-sized (0.01 to 0.1%) in terms of frequency. The chain uses TRBV7-9 and TRBJ2-5; absent DNA, TCRdb's TRBD1 call cannot be checked. Germline CDR1 reads SEHNR; CDR2 reads FQNEAQ (reference sequence). The CDR3 sequence is 13 residues long. The CDR3 protein is CAIPRGREETQYF.

The rearrangement uses TRBV5-1 and TRBJ1-5; as DNA is missing, the TRBD1 call by TCRdb cannot be tested. Germline CDR1 and CDR2: SGHRS and YFSETQ. The CDR3 length is 15 residues. CDR3 sequence reads: CASSLGGNLNQPQHF.

The chain is built from TRBV20-1 and TRBJ1-1; TCRdb picks TRBD1, but there is no DNA to check that call. The germline V gene encodes CDR1 DFQATT and CDR2 SNEGSKA (reference sequence). This CDR3 is 16 amino acids long. CDR3 region: CSATSGHVTGDTEAFF.

V usage is TRBV5-1 and J usage is TRBJ2-1; TCRdb calls TRBD2, which cannot be checked without DNA. CDR1 and CDR2 from the germline V gene are SGHRS and YFSETQ. CDR3 length: 15 amino acids. The CDR3 sequence is CASSSTLAGVYEQFF.

The chain links TRBV28 to TRBJ1-1; TCRdb's assignment of TRBD1 cannot be checked, as there is no DNA. The CDR3 length is 15 residues. Per the germline V gene, CDR1 is MDHEN and CDR2 is SYDVKM. The chain's CDR3 is CASTSRQGMNTEAFF.

The chain employs TRBV30 and TRBJ2-2; with no DNA, the TCRdb D assignment of TRBD1 cannot be verified. The CDR3 is 15 residues long. Looked up from germline, CDR1 is GTSNPN and CDR2 is SVGIG (reference sequence). The CDR3 sequence: CAWRKTGVNTGELFF.

The V call is TRBV6-2 or TRBV6-3, the J call TRBJ2-7; TCRdb returns TRBD1, unconfirmable since there is no DNA. Germline values: CDR1 MNHEY, CDR2 SVGEGT. The length of the CDR3 is 11 residues. This CDR3 is CASRQGYEQYF.

This chain connects TRBV20-1 to TRBJ1-3; TCRdb names TRBD1, which stays unverified in the absence of DNA. CDR3 length: 15 residues. Germline lookup yields CDR1 DFQATT and CDR2 SNEGSKA (reference sequence). CDR3 sequence reads: CSARDLGRGGNTIYF.